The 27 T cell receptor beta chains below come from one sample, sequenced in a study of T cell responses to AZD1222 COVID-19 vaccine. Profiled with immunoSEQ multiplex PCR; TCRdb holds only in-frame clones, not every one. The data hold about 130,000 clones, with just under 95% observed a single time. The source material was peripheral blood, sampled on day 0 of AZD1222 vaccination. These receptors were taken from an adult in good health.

The CDR3 DNA sequence: TGTGCCAGTAGTATAATGGTTTATCAGCCCCAGCATTTT. Its translation: CASSIMVYQPQHF. The chain couples TRBV19 to TRBJ1-5; no clear D gene. V shed 2 bases and J shed 5 bases, with 7 bases lying between them. This CDR3 spans 13 amino acids. Germline V lookup: CDR1 LNHDA, CDR2 SQIVND (reference sequence).

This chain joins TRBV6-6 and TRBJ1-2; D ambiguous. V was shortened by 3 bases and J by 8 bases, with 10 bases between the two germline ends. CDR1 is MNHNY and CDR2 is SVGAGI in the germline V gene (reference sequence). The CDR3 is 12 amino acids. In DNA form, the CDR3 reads TGTGCCAGCAGTTATCTCAGGCTCGGCTACACCTTC. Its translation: CASSYLRLGYTF.

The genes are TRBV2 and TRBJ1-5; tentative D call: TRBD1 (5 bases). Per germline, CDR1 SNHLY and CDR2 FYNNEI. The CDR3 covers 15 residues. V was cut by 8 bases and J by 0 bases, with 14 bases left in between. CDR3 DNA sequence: TGTGCCAGCGGAGGGACGTCGAATAGCAATCAGCCCCAGCATTTT. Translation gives CASGGTSNSNQPQHF. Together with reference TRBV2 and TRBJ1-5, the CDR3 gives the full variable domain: EPEVTQTPSHQVTQMGQEVILRCVPISNHLYFYWYRQILGQKVEFLVSFYNNEISEKSEIFDDQFSVERPDGSNFTLKIRSTKLEDSAMYFCASGGTSNSNQPQHFGDGTRLSIL.

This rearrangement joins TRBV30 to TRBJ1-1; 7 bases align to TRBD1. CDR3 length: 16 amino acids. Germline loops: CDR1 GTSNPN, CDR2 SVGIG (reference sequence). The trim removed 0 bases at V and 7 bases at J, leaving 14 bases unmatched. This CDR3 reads CAWSVRGGGGGDEAFF. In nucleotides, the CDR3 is TGTGCCTGGAGTGTACGAGGAGGAGGGGGCGGGGATGAAGCTTTCTTT.

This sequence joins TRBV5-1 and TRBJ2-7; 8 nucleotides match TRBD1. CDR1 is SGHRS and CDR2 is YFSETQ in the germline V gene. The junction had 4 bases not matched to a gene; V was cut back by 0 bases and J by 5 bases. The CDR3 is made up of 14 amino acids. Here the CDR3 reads CASSLELQGDEQYF. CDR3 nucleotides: TGCGCCAGCAGCTTGGAGCTACAGGGGGACGAGCAGTACTTC.

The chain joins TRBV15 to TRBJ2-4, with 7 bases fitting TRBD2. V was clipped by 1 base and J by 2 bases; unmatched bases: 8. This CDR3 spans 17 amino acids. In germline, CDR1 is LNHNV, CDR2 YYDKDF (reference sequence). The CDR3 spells CATSRVPVGGTKNIQYF. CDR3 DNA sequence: TGTGCCACCAGCAGAGTGCCTGTGGGGGGGACCAAAAACATTCAGTACTTC.

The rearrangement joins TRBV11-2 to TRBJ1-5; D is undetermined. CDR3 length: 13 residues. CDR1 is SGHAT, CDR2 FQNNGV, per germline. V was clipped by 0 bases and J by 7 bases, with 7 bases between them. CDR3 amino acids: CASSLDSQQPQHF. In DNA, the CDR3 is TGTGCCAGCAGCTTAGATAGTCAGCAGCCCCAGCATTTT. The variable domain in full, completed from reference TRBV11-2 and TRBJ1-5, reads EAGVAQSPRYKIIEKRQSVAFWCNPISGHATLYWYQQILGQGPKLLIQFQNNGVVDDSQLPKDRFSAERLKGVDSTLKIQPAKLEDSAVYLCASSLDSQQPQHFGDGTRLSIL.

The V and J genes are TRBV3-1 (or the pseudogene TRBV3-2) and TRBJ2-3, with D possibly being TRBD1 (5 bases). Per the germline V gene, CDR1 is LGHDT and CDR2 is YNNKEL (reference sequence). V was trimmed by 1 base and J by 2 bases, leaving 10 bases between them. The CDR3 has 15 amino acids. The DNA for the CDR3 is TGTGCCAGCAGCCAAGGAAGGGGCCTCACAGATACGCAGTATTTT. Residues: CASSQGRGLTDTQYF.

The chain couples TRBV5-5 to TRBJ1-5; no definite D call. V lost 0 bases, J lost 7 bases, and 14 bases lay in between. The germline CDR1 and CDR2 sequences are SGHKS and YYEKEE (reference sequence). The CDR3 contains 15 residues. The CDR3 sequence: CASSLGRRTGQPQHF. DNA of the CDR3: TGTGCCAGCAGCTTGGGTAGAAGGACGGGACAGCCCCAGCATTTT.

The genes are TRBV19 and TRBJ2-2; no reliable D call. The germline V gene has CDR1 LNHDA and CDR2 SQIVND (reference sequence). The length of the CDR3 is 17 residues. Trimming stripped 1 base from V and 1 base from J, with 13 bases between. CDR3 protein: CASSIARMDENTGELFF. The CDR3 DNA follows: TGTGCCAGTAGTATAGCTAGGATGGACGAGAACACCGGGGAGCTGTTTTTT.

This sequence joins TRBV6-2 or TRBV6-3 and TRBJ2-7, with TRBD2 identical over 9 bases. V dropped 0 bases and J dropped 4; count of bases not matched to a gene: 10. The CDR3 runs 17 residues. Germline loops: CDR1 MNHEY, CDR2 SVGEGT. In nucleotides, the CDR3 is TGTGCCAGCAGTTACTCGGCGGGAGGGCCCGGTTCTTACGAGCAGTACTTC. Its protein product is CASSYSAGGPGSYEQYF.

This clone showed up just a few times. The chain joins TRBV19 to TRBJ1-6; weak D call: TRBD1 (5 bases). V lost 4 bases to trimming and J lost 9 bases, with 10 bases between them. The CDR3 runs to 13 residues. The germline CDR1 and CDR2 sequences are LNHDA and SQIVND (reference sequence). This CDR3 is CASSTTGLSPLHF. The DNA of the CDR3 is TGTGCCAGTAGTACTACAGGTCTTTCACCCCTCCACTTT.

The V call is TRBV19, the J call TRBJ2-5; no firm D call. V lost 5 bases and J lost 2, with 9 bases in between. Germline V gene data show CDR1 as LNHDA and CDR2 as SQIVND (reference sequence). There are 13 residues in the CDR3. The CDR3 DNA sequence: TGTGCCAGTAGTGGGTTATTACAAGAGACCCAGTACTTC. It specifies CASSGLLQETQYF. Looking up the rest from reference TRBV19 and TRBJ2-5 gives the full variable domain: DGGITQSPKYLFRKEGQNVTLSCEQNLNHDAMYWYRQDPGQGLRLIYYSQIVNDFQKGDIAEGYSVSREKKESFPLTVTSAQKNPTAFYLCASSGLLQETQYFGPGTRLLVL.

CDR3 residues: CASSPPGKTDTEAFF. DNA of the CDR3: TGTGCCAGCTCACCACCTGGGAAGACGGACACTGAAGCTTTCTTT. J is TRBJ1-1 and V is TRBV18; D is uncertain. This CDR3 has 15 amino acids. The ends were cut back, 0 bases at V and 3 bases at J, with 11 bases in the middle. Germline V gives CDR1 KGHSH, CDR2 LQKENI.

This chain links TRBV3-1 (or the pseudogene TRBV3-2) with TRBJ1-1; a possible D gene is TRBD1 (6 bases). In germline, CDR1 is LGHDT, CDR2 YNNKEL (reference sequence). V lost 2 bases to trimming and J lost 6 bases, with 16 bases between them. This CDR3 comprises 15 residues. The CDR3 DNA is TGTGCCAGCAGCCAACCTACGCGAGGGGGGTCTGAAGCTTTCTTT. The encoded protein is CASSQPTRGGSEAFF.

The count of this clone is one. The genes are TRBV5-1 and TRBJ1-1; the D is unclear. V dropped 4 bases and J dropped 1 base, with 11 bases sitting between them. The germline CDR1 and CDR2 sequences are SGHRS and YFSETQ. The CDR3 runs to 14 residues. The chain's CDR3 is CASSLDGWNTEAFF. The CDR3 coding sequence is TGCGCCAGCAGCCTCGACGGATGGAACACTGAAGCTTTCTTT.

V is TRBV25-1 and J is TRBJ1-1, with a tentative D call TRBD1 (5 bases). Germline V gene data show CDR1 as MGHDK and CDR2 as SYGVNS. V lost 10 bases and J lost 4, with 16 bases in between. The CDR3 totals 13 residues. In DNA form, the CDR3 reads TGTGCCACCCGACCTTTGGGGCCCACTGAAGCTTTCTTT. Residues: CATRPLGPTEAFF.

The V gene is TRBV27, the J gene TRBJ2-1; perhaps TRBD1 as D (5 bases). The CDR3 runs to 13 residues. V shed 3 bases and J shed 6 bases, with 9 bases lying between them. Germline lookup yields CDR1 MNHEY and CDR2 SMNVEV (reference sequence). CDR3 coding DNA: TGTGCCAGCAGTTTGGATAGGGGCAATGAGCAGTTCTTC. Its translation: CASSLDRGNEQFF.

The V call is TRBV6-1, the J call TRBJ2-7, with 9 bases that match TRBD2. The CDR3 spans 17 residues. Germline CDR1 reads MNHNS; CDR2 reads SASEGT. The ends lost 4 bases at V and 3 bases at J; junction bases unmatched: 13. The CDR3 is CASSGGLIAGVGYEQYF. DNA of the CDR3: TGTGCCAGCAGTGGGGGTCTTATAGCGGGAGTCGGCTACGAGCAGTACTTC.

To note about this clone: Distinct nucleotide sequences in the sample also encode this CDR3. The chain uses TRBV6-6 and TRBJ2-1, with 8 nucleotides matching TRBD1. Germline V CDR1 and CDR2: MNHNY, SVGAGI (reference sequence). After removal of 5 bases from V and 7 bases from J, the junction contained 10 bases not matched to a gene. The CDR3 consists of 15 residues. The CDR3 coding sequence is TGTGCCAGCAGTGGGGGAACAGGGGGTCGGAATGAGCAGTTCTTC. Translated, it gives CASSGGTGGRNEQFF.

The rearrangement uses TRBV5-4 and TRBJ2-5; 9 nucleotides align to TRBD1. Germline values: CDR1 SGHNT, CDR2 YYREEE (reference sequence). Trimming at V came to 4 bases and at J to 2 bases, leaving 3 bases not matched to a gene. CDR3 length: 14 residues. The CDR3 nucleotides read TGTGCCAGCAGCACGGGACAGGGTCAAGAGACCCAGTACTTC. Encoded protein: CASSTGQGQETQYF.

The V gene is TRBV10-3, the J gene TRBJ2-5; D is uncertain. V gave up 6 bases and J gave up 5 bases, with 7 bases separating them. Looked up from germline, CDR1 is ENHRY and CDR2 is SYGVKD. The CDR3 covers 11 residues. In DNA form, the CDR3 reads TGTGCCATCAGAGTCCGGGAGACCCAGTACTTC. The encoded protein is CAIRVRETQYF.

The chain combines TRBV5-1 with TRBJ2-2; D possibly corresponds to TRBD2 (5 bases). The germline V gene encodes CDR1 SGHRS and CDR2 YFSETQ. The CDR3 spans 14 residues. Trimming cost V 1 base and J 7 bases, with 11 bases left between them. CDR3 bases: TGCGCCAGCAGCTTGTCGGGATTCTACGGGGAGCTGTTTTTT. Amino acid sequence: CASSLSGFYGELFF. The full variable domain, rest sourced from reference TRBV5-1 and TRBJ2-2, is KAGVTQTPRYLIKTRGQQVTLSCSPISGHRSVSWYQQTPGQGLQFLFEYFSETQRNKGNFPGRFSGRQFSNSRSEMNVSTLELGDSALYLCASSLSGFYGELFFGEGSRLTVL.

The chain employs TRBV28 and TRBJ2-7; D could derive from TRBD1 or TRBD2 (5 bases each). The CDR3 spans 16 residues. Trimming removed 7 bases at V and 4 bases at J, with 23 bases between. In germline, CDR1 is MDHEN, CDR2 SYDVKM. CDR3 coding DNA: TGTGCCAGCACCCCCCCGGACATCCGGGCGGGTTACGAGCAGTACTTC. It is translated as CASTPPDIRAGYEQYF.

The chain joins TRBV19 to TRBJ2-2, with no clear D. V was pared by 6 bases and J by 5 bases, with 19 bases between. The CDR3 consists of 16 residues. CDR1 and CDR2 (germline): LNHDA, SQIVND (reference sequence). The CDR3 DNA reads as TGTGCCAGTAGCTGGGTGTTGATTGTAGATACCGGGGAGCTGTTTTTT. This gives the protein CASSWVLIVDTGELFF.

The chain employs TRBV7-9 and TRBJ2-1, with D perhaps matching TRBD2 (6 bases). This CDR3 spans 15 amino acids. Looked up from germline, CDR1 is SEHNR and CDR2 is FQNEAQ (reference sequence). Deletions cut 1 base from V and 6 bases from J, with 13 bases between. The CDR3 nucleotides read TGTGCCAGCAGCTTAGATGGCGGGAAGGTCAATGAGCAGTTCTTC. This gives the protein CASSLDGGKVNEQFF.

The CDR3 coding sequence is TGTGCCAGCAGTGAGATCAGGACGGGGTATGGCTACACCTTC. It yields the protein CASSEIRTGYGYTF. This chain links TRBV2 with TRBJ1-2, with D unresolved. The V gene lost 3 bases and the J gene lost 5 bases, with 13 bases spanning the gap. This CDR3 is built from 14 residues. The germline CDR1 and CDR2 sequences are SNHLY and FYNNEI. Filled out from reference TRBV2 and TRBJ1-2, the complete variable domain reads EPEVTQTPSHQVTQMGQEVILRCVPISNHLYFYWYRQILGQKVEFLVSFYNNEISEKSEIFDDQFSVERPDGSNFTLKIRSTKLEDSAMYFCASSEIRTGYGYTFGSGTRLTVV.